A single sample gave rise to the 9 T cell receptor beta chains below, sequenced in a study of blood T cell repertoires in COVID-19. Data came from immunoSEQ multiplex PCR; TCRdb stores just in-frame clones and leaves some out. The sample contains roughly 350,000 clones, around nine tenths of which appear only once. The sample consisted of peripheral blood. These receptors came from a woman in her 50s with active or convalescent COVID-19.

The chain combines TRBV21-1 with TRBJ1-2. TRBV21-1 is a known pseudogene. CDR3 length: 16 residues. CDR3 amino acids: CASWGGLGRALSGYTF. CDR3 DNA: TGTGCCAGCTGGGGGGGGCTAGGGCGGGCTTTGAGTGGCTACACCTTC.

The gene calls are TRBV3-1 (or the pseudogene TRBV3-2) and TRBJ1-3, with 7 bases lining up with TRBD1. Germline CDR1 LGHDT, CDR2 YNNKEL (reference sequence). V was pared by 5 bases and J by 0 bases, with 16 bases of the junction left unmatched. The CDR3 totals 19 residues. The CDR3 nucleotides are TGTGCCAGCAGCGCAACAGGGGTCTTAACTTTGGTCTCTGGAAACACCATATATTTT. Its protein product is CASSATGVLTLVSGNTIYF.

This clone was counted only a few times. The J gene is TRBJ2-2, the V gene TRBV5-4; 7 positions match TRBD1. V shed 4 bases and J 0 bases; nucleotides not matched to a gene: 3. This CDR3 spans 15 amino acids. Germline V gene lookup returns CDR1 SGHNT and CDR2 YYREEE (reference sequence). CDR3 region: CASSPQGANTGELFF. In DNA form, the CDR3 reads TGTGCCAGCAGCCCGCAGGGGGCGAACACCGGGGAGCTGTTTTTT.

CDR3 region: CASSPNRASGNNEQFF. CDR3 sequence (DNA): TGTGCCAGCAGCCCCAATCGGGCTAGCGGTAACAATGAGCAGTTCTTC. The chain recombines TRBV4-2 with TRBJ2-1, with 7 bases identical to TRBD2. The V and J ends lost 4 bases and 5 bases, in that order; junction bases with no gene match: 11. CDR3 size: 16 residues. Germline-derived CDR1 and CDR2 are LGHNA and YNFKEQ.

This chain connects TRBV11-2 to TRBJ2-7; D not certain. Trimming took 3 bases from V and 7 from J, leaving 10 bases between them. The CDR3 loop spans 12 amino acids. Germline V gene lookup returns CDR1 SGHAT and CDR2 FQNNGV. The CDR3 sequence is CASSFYAREQYF. The DNA of the CDR3 is TGTGCCAGCAGCTTCTACGCGAGGGAGCAGTACTTC. The entire variable domain, with the rest obtained from reference TRBV11-2 and TRBJ2-7, is as follows: EAGVAQSPRYKIIEKRQSVAFWCNPISGHATLYWYQQILGQGPKLLIQFQNNGVVDDSQLPKDRFSAERLKGVDSTLKIQPAKLEDSAVYLCASSFYAREQYFGPGTRLTVT.

This clone occurred once. CDR3 sequence reads: CAWNGPFAGYGYTF. The CDR3 DNA reads TGTGCCTGGAACGGACCGTTTGCGGGCTATGGCTACACCTTC. This chain joins TRBV30 and TRBJ1-2; D gene uncertain. The CDR3 spans 14 residues. The germline V and J ends were trimmed by 4 bases and 4 bases, with 16 bases remaining between them. The germline V gene has CDR1 GTSNPN and CDR2 SVGIG (reference sequence).

The rearrangement joins TRBV7-6 to TRBJ2-3; 7 positions match TRBD1. CDR1 and CDR2 (germline): SGHVS, FNYEAQ. The junction had 16 bases not matched to a gene; V was cut back by 5 bases and J by 2 bases. The CDR3 spans 18 residues. The CDR3 is CASSQWGRGGKDTDTQYF. In nucleotides, the CDR3 is TGTGCCAGCAGCCAATGGGGGAGAGGGGGCAAGGACACAGATACGCAGTATTTT.

The V and J genes are TRBV2 and TRBJ2-5; the D is unclear. Germline V gene lookup returns CDR1 SNHLY and CDR2 FYNNEI. Trimming stripped 8 bases from V and 5 bases from J, with 12 bases between. The CDR3 contains 12 residues. In DNA form, the CDR3 reads TGTGCCAGCCTCAACGAGATTGAGACCCAGTACTTC. Its protein product is CASLNEIETQYF.

This sequence joins TRBV20-1 and TRBJ1-5; D may be TRBD1 (6 bases). The V gene's germline CDR1 is DFQATT and CDR2 SNEGSKA (reference sequence). V was clipped by 3 bases and J by 5 bases, with 14 bases between them. The length of the CDR3 is 14 residues. The CDR3 region is CSASEVTGYQPQHF. CDR3 DNA: TGCAGTGCTAGTGAAGTTACAGGGTATCAGCCCCAGCATTTT.